The 23 T cell receptor beta chains below all came from one sample that was sequenced in a study of cytomegalovirus exposure and HLA in healthy donors. PCR primers comprised 60 Vbeta and 13 Jbeta primers. Libraries were prepared by immunoSEQ multiplex PCR; TCRdb keeps only in-frame clonotypes and omits some of them. Among 65,000 to 90,000 clones, 78% were seen once, and the ten largest hold 7.5% to 10%. The sequenced sample consisted of PBMCs. Receptors originate from a woman aged 40 to 50 in good health and CMV-seropositive.

This clone was observed a handful of times. V gene TRBV5-1 combines with J gene TRBJ2-3, with D maybe TRBD1 (7 bases). CDR1 is SGHRS, CDR2 YFSETQ, per germline. Trimming shortened V by 3 bases and J by 5 bases, and 13 bases separated the two germline ends. CDR3 length: 14 amino acids. CDR3 sequence reads: CASSWGDRGDTQYF. CDR3 nucleotide sequence: TGCGCCAGCAGCTGGGGGGACAGAGGAGATACGCAGTATTTT.

This chain joins TRBV7-2 and TRBJ2-2; a possible D gene is TRBD2 (5 bases). V gave up 5 bases and J gave up 7 bases, with 14 bases separating them. CDR1 is SGHTA, CDR2 FQGNSA, per germline. The CDR3 has 14 residues. The chain's CDR3 is CASSQEEGIGELFF. In DNA, the CDR3 is TGTGCCAGCAGCCAAGAAGAGGGAATCGGGGAGCTGTTTTTT. The whole variable domain, remainder taken from reference TRBV7-2 and TRBJ2-2, is GAGVSQSPSNKVTEKGKDVELRCDPISGHTALYWYRQSLGQGLEFLIYFQGNSAPDKSGLPSDRFSAERTGGSVSTLTIQRTQQEDSAVYLCASSQEEGIGELFFGEGSRLTVL.

The genes are TRBV20-1 and TRBJ1-4; D may be TRBD1 (5 bases). With 7 bases removed from V and 8 bases from J, the gap between germline ends came to 11 bases. CDR1 and CDR2 from the germline V gene are DFQATT and SNEGSKA (reference sequence). The CDR3 runs 11 residues. CDR3 coding DNA: TGCAGTGGATGGGGGGGGGAAAAACTGTTTTTT. Its protein is CSGWGGEKLFF.

The chain employs TRBV5-4 and TRBJ2-2; D unclear. The CDR3 consists of 14 residues. The ends were cut back, 4 bases at V and 1 base at J, with 8 bases in the middle. CDR1 SGHNT and CDR2 YYREEE come from the germline V gene (reference sequence). The CDR3: CASSIQKNTGELFF. The CDR3 region has the DNA TGTGCCAGCAGCATTCAGAAGAACACCGGGGAGCTGTTTTTT.

The J gene is TRBJ1-2, the V gene TRBV30; D perhaps matches TRBD1 (5 bases). V dropped 2 bases and J dropped 4 bases, with 8 bases sitting between them. The CDR3 contains 12 residues. Per germline, CDR1 GTSNPN and CDR2 SVGIG (reference sequence). CDR3 sequence: CAWSPGAYGYTF. The CDR3 DNA is TGTGCCTGGAGTCCTGGGGCCTATGGCTACACCTTC.

This chain uses TRBV10-3 with TRBJ1-3, with D tentatively TRBD1 (6 bases). The CDR3 extends over 15 amino acids. V shed 3 bases and J shed 1 base, with 10 bases lying between them. Germline CDR1 and CDR2: ENHRY and SYGVKD. The CDR3 is CAISDLGGSGNTIYF. In nucleotides, the CDR3 is TGTGCCATCAGTGATTTAGGGGGATCTGGAAACACCATATATTTT.

Only one count was recorded for this clone. CDR3 in DNA: TGTGCCAGCAGCTCGCAAGCTGGGGGGGCGTTTGGCTACACCTTC. It specifies CASSSQAGGAFGYTF. V and J are TRBV5-5 and TRBJ1-2, with D maybe TRBD1 (6 bases). V was shortened by 3 bases and J by 7 bases, with 19 bases between the two germline ends. The germline CDR1 and CDR2 sequences are SGHKS and YYEKEE (reference sequence). The CDR3 runs 15 residues.

The J gene is TRBJ2-3, the V gene TRBV4-3; the D gene is possibly TRBD1 (5 bases). V lost 6 bases and J lost 0, with 10 bases in between. This CDR3 spans 14 amino acids. Germline loops: CDR1 LGHNA, CDR2 YSLEER. For the CDR3, the DNA is TGCGCCAGCAGACGACAGTCTAGCACAGATACGCAGTATTTT. Its translation: CASRRQSSTDTQYF.

CDR3 sequence reads: CASSWDRDEKLFF. CDR3 DNA: TGCGCCAGCAGCTGGGACAGGGATGAAAAACTGTTTTTT. This chain connects TRBV5-1 to TRBJ1-4; 9 positions agree with TRBD1. Trimming removed 3 bases from V and 6 bases from J; junction bases left unmatched: 0. Per germline, CDR1 SGHRS and CDR2 YFSETQ. The length of the CDR3 is 13 residues. The full variable domain, completed using reference TRBV5-1 and TRBJ1-4, is KAGVTQTPRYLIKTRGQQVTLSCSPISGHRSVSWYQQTPGQGLQFLFEYFSETQRNKGNFPGRFSGRQFSNSRSEMNVSTLELGDSALYLCASSWDRDEKLFFGSGTQLSVL.

The CDR3 loop reads CASSSGTGREETQYF. The CDR3 bases are TGTGCCAGCAGTTCCGGGACAGGGCGAGAAGAGACCCAGTACTTC. The chain carries TRBV6-5 and TRBJ2-5, with TRBD1 matching 9 bases. The CDR3 runs 15 residues. The germline CDR1 and CDR2 sequences are MNHEY and SVGAGI. With 4 bases clipped from V and 3 bases from J, the junction kept 6 bases outside the gene matches.

For this clone: The same CDR3 arises from other DNA sequences in this sample as well. The chain employs TRBV28 and TRBJ2-7, with a possible D match to TRBD1 (5 bases). The germline gives CDR1 MDHEN, CDR2 SYDVKM. This CDR3 contains 13 residues. V lost 9 bases and J lost 3, with 15 bases in between. CDR3 in DNA: TGTGCCAGTCGTGGTAGGGGTTTCTACGAGCAGTACTTC. As protein: CASRGRGFYEQYF.

The J gene is TRBJ2-3, the V gene TRBV10-3, with 7 bases lining up with TRBD1. Germline V gene sequence: CDR1 ENHRY, CDR2 SYGVKD. V lost 5 bases and J lost 4; bases outside the gene matches: 3. This CDR3 comprises 13 residues. In DNA, the CDR3 is TGTGCCATCAGTCAGGGGGTGGCAGATACGCAGTATTTT. It specifies CAISQGVADTQYF.

V gene TRBV15 combines with J gene TRBJ2-3; 8 bases are a match to TRBD1. The CDR3 loop spans 15 amino acids. The V gene's germline CDR1 is LNHNV and CDR2 YYDKDF (reference sequence). Losses at the gene ends were 3 bases for V and 0 bases for J; bases not matched to a gene: 2. CDR3: CATSRDRASTDTQYF. For the CDR3, the DNA is TGTGCCACCAGCAGGGACAGGGCGAGCACAGATACGCAGTATTTT.

The V and J genes are TRBV30 and TRBJ1-1; 7 positions agree with TRBD1. The length of the CDR3 is 13 residues. Germline values: CDR1 GTSNPN, CDR2 SVGIG (reference sequence). After removal of 8 bases from V and 4 bases from J, the junction contained 10 bases not matched to a gene. CDR3 DNA sequence: TGTGCCAGAGGACAGGCCATGGGCACTGAAGCTTTCTTT. Its translation: CARGQAMGTEAFF.

CDR3 residues: CATSRETGLGELFF. CDR3 nucleotides: TGTGCCACCAGCAGAGAAACAGGGCTCGGGGAGCTGTTTTTT. The chain uses TRBV15 and TRBJ2-2, with D possibly being TRBD1 (6 bases). The V and J ends lost 0 bases and 7 bases respectively, with 9 bases between them. From germline, CDR1 is LNHNV and CDR2 YYDKDF (reference sequence). The CDR3 is 14 residues long. Full variable domain (remainder filled in from reference TRBV15 and TRBJ2-2): DAMVIQNPRYQVTQFGKPVTLSCSQTLNHNVMYWYQQKSSQAPKLLFHYYDKDFNNEADTPDNFQSRRPNTSFCFLDIRSPGLGDTAMYLCATSRETGLGELFFGEGSRLTVL.

The genes are TRBV5-5 and TRBJ1-4, with TRBD1 matching 8 bases. Germline assignment: CDR1 SGHKS and CDR2 YYEKEE (reference sequence). This CDR3 spans 14 amino acids. Germline trimming cut 4 bases from V and 8 bases from J; bases unmatched to any gene: 7. In DNA, the CDR3 is TGTGCCAGCAGCCCGACAGGGGCGGGGGAAAAACTGTTTTTT. Translated: CASSPTGAGEKLFF.

The chain combines TRBV11-1 with TRBJ1-3; D gene unclear. The CDR3 is 14 residues long. Germline V gives CDR1 SGHAT, CDR2 FQDESV (reference sequence). Trimming removed 5 bases from V and 1 base from J, with 9 bases in between. Written as DNA, the CDR3 is TGTGCCAGCAGCCTACCCGAGTCTGGAAACACCATATATTTT. It is translated as CASSLPESGNTIYF.

V and J are TRBV4-1 and TRBJ2-3; 7 nucleotides agree with TRBD2. The CDR3 contains 16 residues. CDR1 and CDR2 (germline): MGHRA, YSYEKL. The trim removed 4 bases at V and 1 base at J, leaving 8 bases unmatched. DNA for the CDR3: TGCGCCAGCAGCCTAGCAGTGGGGGGGGGCACAGATACGCAGTATTTT. It is translated as CASSLAVGGGTDTQYF.

The chain has TRBV7-6 and TRBJ1-2; 8 bases are a match to TRBD1. Per germline, CDR1 SGHVS and CDR2 FNYEAQ. This CDR3 comprises 13 residues. Trimming took 4 bases from V and 6 from J; bases not matched to a gene: 4. The CDR3 DNA reads as TGTGCCAGCAGCTGGACAGGGAATAATGGCTACACCTTC. Translation gives CASSWTGNNGYTF.

The rearrangement uses TRBV4-1 and TRBJ2-7, with 10 bases lining up with TRBD1. The germline gives CDR1 MGHRA, CDR2 YSYEKL. The CDR3 is 15 residues long. After removal of 1 base from V and 6 bases from J, the junction contained 6 bases not matched to a gene. CDR3 nucleotide sequence: TGCGCCAGCAGCCAAGCCGGGACAGGGGTTGCCGAGCAGTACTTC. Encoded protein: CASSQAGTGVAEQYF.

CDR3 protein: CASLLMDRAKNIQYF. The CDR3 DNA is TGTGCCAGCTTGCTCATGGACAGGGCCAAAAACATTCAGTACTTC. This chain uses TRBV7-8 with TRBJ2-4; 7 nucleotides align to TRBD1. The CDR3 has 15 amino acids. Trimming took 8 bases from V and 1 from J; bases not matched to a gene: 8. In germline, CDR1 is SGHVS, CDR2 FQNEAQ. The variable domain in full, completed from reference TRBV7-8 and TRBJ2-4, reads GAGVSQSPRYKVAKRGQDVALRCDPISGHVSLFWYQQALGQGPEFLTYFQNEAQLDKSGLPSDRFFAERPEGSVSTLKIQRTQQEDSAVYLCASLLMDRAKNIQYFGAGTRLSVL.

The chain is built from TRBV19 and TRBJ1-5; D is perhaps TRBD1 (6 bases). This CDR3 comprises 17 residues. Trimming pared 7 bases from V and 4 bases from J, leaving 23 bases between. In germline, CDR1 is LNHDA, CDR2 SQIVND (reference sequence). CDR3 in amino acids: CASTIGWPDSENQPQHF. For the CDR3, the DNA is TGTGCCAGTACCATTGGATGGCCGGACAGTGAGAATCAGCCCCAGCATTTT.

The genes are TRBV30 and TRBJ2-3; D is uncertain. V shed 6 bases and J shed 3 bases, with 16 bases lying between them. The CDR3 is 14 residues long. Germline V gene lookup returns CDR1 GTSNPN and CDR2 SVGIG (reference sequence). CDR3 loop: CACTSNYLTDTQYF. CDR3 in DNA: TGTGCCTGCACATCGAACTACCTAACAGATACGCAGTATTTT.